The present T cell receptor (beta chain) was sequenced within a study of blood T cell repertoires in COVID-19. The data were produced by immunoSEQ multiplex PCR, yet TCRdb's version contains in-frame clones alone and is incomplete. The repertoire has around 300,000 clones, 75% to 95% of them found once; the top ten carry around 1.1%. The CDR3 is made up of 16 amino acids. V lost 4 bases, J lost 3 bases, and 20 bases lay in between. Looked up from germline, CDR1 is SGHRS and CDR2 is YFSETQ. This receptor was obtained from a woman in her 30s who had recovered from COVID-19. The sequenced material came from PBMCs or T cells enriched from blood (not recorded which). The chain links TRBV5-1 to TRBJ2-7; D perhaps matches TRBD2 (6 bases). CDR3 amino acids: CASSPEAGLSVYEQYF. The CDR3 DNA is TGCGCCAGCAGCCCGGAGGCGGGGCTGTCGGTCTACGAGCAGTACTTC.